This entry lists 30 T cell receptor beta chains sequenced from one sample in a study of blood T cells in healthy people across ages. The authors ran a second PCR of 7 to 11 cycles using a sample-barcoded 5' primer and a J-beta primer mix. A single record per CDR3 protein comes from TCRdb applying MiXCR to the 5' RACE reads. The sample has 1 million to 1.2 million distinct CDR3 sequences, 30% to 40% seen once; the top ten hold about an eighth. The sample taken for sequencing was blood. These receptors all come from a young man in good health.

The rearrangement uses TRBV2 and TRBJ1-2, with D unresolved. V was clipped by 2 bases and J by 5 bases, with 15 bases between them. This CDR3 has 15 amino acids. Germline loops: CDR1 SNHLY, CDR2 FYNNEI. The CDR3 loop reads CASSETTDGEYGYTF. CDR3 sequence (DNA): TGTGCCAGCAGTGAAACAACAGATGGAGAATATGGCTACACCTTC.

The chain links TRBV5-8 to TRBJ1-5; D is unresolved. Between the trimmed V and J ends, which lost 4 bases and 0 bases, there was a span of 11 bases. Germline V gene sequence: CDR1 SGHTS, CDR2 YDEGEE. The CDR3 is 15 residues long. For the CDR3, the DNA is TGTGCCAGCAGCCGACGACTAGATAGCAATCAGCCCCAGCATTTT. It is translated as CASSRRLDSNQPQHF.

This clonotype was recorded a few times. The chain carries TRBV27 and TRBJ1-1; D unclear. The CDR3 is 12 amino acids. The V gene's germline CDR1 is MNHEY and CDR2 SMNVEV (reference sequence). In DNA, the CDR3 is TGTGCACAGCCCCGACAGAACACTGAAGCTTTCTTT. As protein: CAQPRQNTEAFF.

The sample holds a few counts of this clonotype. The gene calls are TRBV7-2 and TRBJ2-7; D not resolved. V was clipped by 6 bases and J by 0 bases, with 15 bases between them. Germline assignment: CDR1 SGHTA and CDR2 FQGNSA. The CDR3 runs to 15 residues. The CDR3 DNA sequence: TGTGCCAGCAGTCTAAGTGCCGGGCACTCCTACGAGCAGTACTTC. It specifies CASSLSAGHSYEQYF.

Of note for this clonotype: A much bigger clone sits one base away, suggesting this may be a read error. The genes are TRBV2 and TRBJ2-5; D remains unclear. The CDR3 has 13 amino acids. CDR1 and CDR2 (germline): SNHLY, FYNNEI. V gave up 1 base and J gave up 0 bases, with 3 bases separating them. In nucleotides, the CDR3 is TGTGCCAGCAGTGAAGACAACCAAGAGACCCAGTACTTC. Protein product: CASSEDNQETQYF.

This clonotype was picked up a small number of times. V usage is TRBV10-3 and J usage is TRBJ2-1, with TRBD2 matching over 11 bases. This CDR3 is built from 15 residues. V lost 4 bases, J lost 5 bases, and 4 bases stayed unmatched. The germline CDR1 and CDR2 sequences are ENHRY and SYGVKD. CDR3 in amino acids: CAISGELAGDNEQFF. The DNA for the CDR3 is TGTGCCATCAGTGGGGAACTAGCGGGGGACAATGAGCAGTTCTTC.

The chain uses TRBV7-2 and TRBJ2-2, with TRBD1 as a possible D gene (6 bases). The germline V and J ends were trimmed by 4 bases and 7 bases, with 13 bases remaining between them. The CDR3 has 14 amino acids. CDR1 and CDR2 (germline): SGHTA, FQGNSA. The CDR3 coding sequence is TGTGCCAGCAGCTCTCGACAGGCGGGCGGGGAGCTGTTTTTT. This encodes CASSSRQAGGELFF.

The chain carries TRBV27 and TRBJ2-1; D ambiguous. Germline V gene data show CDR1 as MNHEY and CDR2 as SMNVEV (reference sequence). The V end was cut by 3 bases, the J end by 4 bases, with 19 bases between. The CDR3 has 17 amino acids. The CDR3 DNA reads as TGTGCCAGCAGTTTCCTAGGGATTTCGGGCTCGTACAATGAGCAGTTCTTC. Translating gives CASSFLGISGSYNEQFF.

The gene calls are TRBV6-6 and TRBJ2-1; 8 bases agree with TRBD1. The germline gives CDR1 MNHNY, CDR2 SVGAGI (reference sequence). This CDR3 contains 16 residues. Trimming cost V 0 bases and J 5 bases; bases outside gene matches: 6. CDR3 DNA sequence: TGTGCCAGCAGTTACTCGGCAGGGGGCAGCAACAATGAGCAGTTCTTC. This encodes CASSYSAGGSNNEQFF.

In this sample, this clonotype turned up a few times. The J gene is TRBJ2-3, the V gene TRBV20-1; D ambiguous. V was pared by 5 bases and J by 2 bases, with 20 bases between. The CDR3 runs 16 residues. Germline CDR1 reads DFQATT; CDR2 reads SNEGSKA (reference sequence). CDR3 DNA: TGCAGTGCTCGGCTAATATTGGCGGCCGACACAGATACGCAGTATTTT. Its protein is CSARLILAADTDTQYF.

The chain couples TRBV2 to TRBJ1-6; 8 positions agree with TRBD1. This CDR3 spans 14 amino acids. Germline CDR1 and CDR2: SNHLY and FYNNEI. Germline trimming cut 6 bases from V and 9 bases from J; bases unmatched to any gene: 7. The CDR3 sequence: CASRGPGGGSPLHF. CDR3 DNA sequence: TGTGCCAGCAGGGGACCAGGGGGCGGTTCACCCCTCCACTTT.

The chain combines TRBV6-2 or TRBV6-3 with TRBJ1-1; a weak D match, TRBD1 (5 bases). The CDR3 is 14 amino acids. Germline lookup yields CDR1 MNHEY and CDR2 SVGEGT. V lost 5 bases and J lost 3, with 13 bases in between. The chain's CDR3 is CASSPGLVDTEAFF. In nucleotides, the CDR3 is TGTGCCAGCAGTCCAGGGTTGGTCGACACTGAAGCTTTCTTT.

V and J are TRBV7-9 and TRBJ2-1, with D perhaps matching TRBD1 (6 bases). The ends were cut back, 3 bases at V and 0 bases at J, with 9 bases in the middle. The CDR3 extends over 15 amino acids. Germline V lookup: CDR1 SEHNR, CDR2 FQNEAQ (reference sequence). The CDR3 loop is CASSFRDISYNEQFF. CDR3 bases: TGTGCCAGCAGCTTCCGGGACATCTCCTACAATGAGCAGTTCTTC. Complete variable domain (other parts from reference TRBV7-9 and TRBJ2-1): DTGVSQNPRHKITKRGQNVTFRCDPISEHNRLYWYRQTLGQGPEFLTYFQNEAQLEKSRLLSDRFSAERPKGSFSTLEIQRTEQGDSAMYLCASSFRDISYNEQFFGPGTRLTVL.

This rearrangement joins TRBV27 to TRBJ2-4, with TRBD1 matching over 10 bases. The V gene's germline CDR1 is MNHEY and CDR2 SMNVEV (reference sequence). V shed 5 bases and J 1 base; nucleotides not matched to a gene: 11. The CDR3 contains 18 residues. The CDR3 nucleotides are TGTGCCAGCAGTCTAGGGACAGGGGTCCATGCGGCCAAAAACATTCAGTACTTC. This codes for CASSLGTGVHAAKNIQYF.

V and J are TRBV12-3 or TRBV12-4 and TRBJ2-5; TRBD2 matches 7 bases. J gave up 2 bases and V 3 bases, and 6 bases lay outside the gene matches. The CDR3 extends over 15 amino acids. The CDR3 bases are TGTGCCAGCAGTTTGAGTGCGGGACTACAAGAGACCCAGTACTTC. This sequence encodes CASSLSAGLQETQYF.

This clonotype was counted at least ten times. The chain combines TRBV9 with TRBJ1-2; D might be TRBD1 (5 bases). This CDR3 has 10 amino acids. V lost 5 bases to trimming and J lost 7 bases, with 6 bases between them. Germline CDR1 and CDR2: SGDLS and YYNGEE. The CDR3 loop reads CASSGGGYTF. The CDR3 bases are TGTGCCAGCAGTGGGGGTGGCTACACCTTC.

This chain links TRBV20-1 with TRBJ2-4; D is uncertain. The CDR3 is 13 residues long. The V end was cut by 3 bases, the J end by 5 bases, with 11 bases between. Looked up from germline, CDR1 is DFQATT and CDR2 is SNEGSKA (reference sequence). This CDR3 is CSASAFRENIQYF. The CDR3 bases are TGCAGTGCTAGCGCCTTCCGGGAAAACATTCAGTACTTC.

Written as DNA, the CDR3 is TGCGCCAGCAGCCAAGTGGAGGGTCCCCAAGAGACCCAGTACTTC. It translates to CASSQVEGPQETQYF. The chain joins TRBV4-1 to TRBJ2-5; possible D gene TRBD2, 6 bases. V was clipped by 1 base and J by 1 base, with 10 bases between them. The CDR3 extends over 15 amino acids. Germline loops: CDR1 MGHRA, CDR2 YSYEKL.

J is TRBJ2-2 and V is TRBV10-3; 7 bases align to TRBD1. The CDR3 consists of 14 residues. CDR1 is ENHRY and CDR2 is SYGVKD in the germline V gene. V lost 6 bases to trimming and J lost 2 bases; unmatched junction nucleotides: 3. CDR3 in DNA: TGTGCCATCAGACGGGACAGAAACACCGGGGAGCTGTTTTTT. Translation gives CAIRRDRNTGELFF.

This clonotype was counted a few times. This chain uses TRBV20-1 with TRBJ2-3; 10 bases match TRBD1. The V gene end was trimmed by 6 bases and the J gene end by 6 bases; junction bases not matched to a gene: 12. This CDR3 contains 15 residues. In germline, CDR1 is DFQATT, CDR2 SNEGSKA (reference sequence). The DNA for the CDR3 is TGCAGTGCAACGACCGGGACAGGGGACGGGGATACGCAGTATTTT. This gives the protein CSATTGTGDGDTQYF.

This clonotype appeared a few times. The chain is built from TRBV7-2 and TRBJ2-2, with D maybe TRBD2 (6 bases). The V end lost 1 base, the J end lost 6 bases, and 9 bases lay between the germline ends. The CDR3 is 14 amino acids. CDR1 and CDR2 from the germline V gene are SGHTA and FQGNSA. Written as DNA, the CDR3 is TGTGCCAGCAGCTTAGTCGGGACTCCCGGGGAGCTGTTTTTT. Protein: CASSLVGTPGELFF.

This chain links TRBV7-2 with TRBJ2-1; D perhaps matches TRBD2 (5 bases). The J call may be faulty, since TRBJ2-7 better matches the DNA end. Germline V gene data show CDR1 as SGHTA and CDR2 as FQGNSA. This CDR3 comprises 17 residues. CDR3 coding DNA: TGTGCCAGCACCCCTGGGCCGGGCGACTACTCCTACAATGAGCAGTACTTC. Its translation: CASTPGPGDYSYNEQYF.

The chain links TRBV9 to TRBJ2-2; possibly TRBD2 for D (7 bases). With 4 bases removed from V and 0 bases from J, the gap between germline ends came to 16 bases. The length of the CDR3 is 17 residues. Germline CDR1 SGDLS, CDR2 YYNGEE. The CDR3 bases are TGTGCCAGCAGCCTAATGGGGGGGACAACGAACACCGGGGAGCTGTTTTTT. As protein: CASSLMGGTTNTGELFF.

This clonotype was seen at least ten times. The V call is TRBV28, the J call TRBJ1-2; D is undetermined. There are 14 residues in the CDR3. Germline V gives CDR1 MDHEN, CDR2 SYDVKM. Between the trimmed V and J ends, which lost 3 bases and 6 bases, there was a span of 14 bases. CDR3 sequence: CASSFARPLDGYTF. DNA of the CDR3: TGTGCCAGCAGTTTTGCCCGACCTTTAGATGGCTACACCTTC.

This clonotype was found a few times. The chain couples TRBV10-3 to TRBJ1-1; unclear D gene. V shed 6 bases and J shed 10 bases, with 15 bases lying between them. The CDR3 is 12 residues long. The germline V gene encodes CDR1 ENHRY and CDR2 SYGVKD. CDR3 sequence (DNA): TGTGCCATCAGCGCCAGCACCGGTGGAGCTTTCTTT. Protein: CAISASTGGAFF.

The chain combines TRBV24-1 with TRBJ1-1, with D tentatively TRBD1 (5 bases). Germline loops: CDR1 KGHDR, CDR2 SFDVKD. With 9 bases removed from V and 5 bases from J, the gap between germline ends came to 12 bases. The CDR3 loop spans 12 amino acids. CDR3 sequence: CATQRGYTEAFF. For the CDR3, the DNA is TGTGCCACCCAACGGGGGTATACTGAAGCTTTCTTT.

In this sample, this clonotype turned up once. A much larger clone differs by one base, so this may be a read error. V usage is TRBV5-1 and J usage is TRBJ2-1; D tentatively fits TRBD1 or TRBD2 (5 bases each). The CDR3 has 15 residues. V gave up 2 bases and J gave up 5 bases, with 14 bases separating them. The germline V gene encodes CDR1 SGHRS and CDR2 YFSETQ. The CDR3: CASSLTGTTHNEQFF. CDR3 nucleotides: TGCGCCAGCAGCTTAACCGGGACGACCCACAATGAGCAGTTCTTC.

The V call is TRBV15, the J call TRBJ2-1, with 10 nucleotides matching TRBD2. Germline assignment: CDR1 LNHNV and CDR2 YYDKDF (reference sequence). The CDR3 length is 15 residues. The V segment lost 1 base and the J segment 5 bases; nucleotides outside the gene matches: 2. DNA of the CDR3: TGTGCCACCAGCAGAGTTAGCGGGGGGCACAATGAGCAGTTCTTC. It is translated as CATSRVSGGHNEQFF.

A word on this clonotype: The conserved final phenylalanine or tryptophan is absent from the CDR3, which likely points to a read error. The limits of the CDR3 on the DNA are not certain, so only TCRdb's listed CDR3 is given. This chain links TRBV7-9 with TRBJ2-1. The CDR3 extends over 14 residues, inclusive of both ends. Germline CDR1 and CDR2: SEHNR and FQNEAQ (reference sequence). CDR3 amino acids: CASSLGAGYNEQFI.

The chain carries TRBV4-1 and TRBJ2-3; D not certain. V lost 4 bases, J lost 5 bases, and 16 bases lay in between. Germline CDR1 MGHRA, CDR2 YSYEKL. The CDR3 spans 15 residues. CDR3 in amino acids: CASSPPEKDGDTQYF. The DNA of the CDR3 is TGCGCCAGCAGCCCGCCGGAAAAGGATGGAGATACGCAGTATTTT.